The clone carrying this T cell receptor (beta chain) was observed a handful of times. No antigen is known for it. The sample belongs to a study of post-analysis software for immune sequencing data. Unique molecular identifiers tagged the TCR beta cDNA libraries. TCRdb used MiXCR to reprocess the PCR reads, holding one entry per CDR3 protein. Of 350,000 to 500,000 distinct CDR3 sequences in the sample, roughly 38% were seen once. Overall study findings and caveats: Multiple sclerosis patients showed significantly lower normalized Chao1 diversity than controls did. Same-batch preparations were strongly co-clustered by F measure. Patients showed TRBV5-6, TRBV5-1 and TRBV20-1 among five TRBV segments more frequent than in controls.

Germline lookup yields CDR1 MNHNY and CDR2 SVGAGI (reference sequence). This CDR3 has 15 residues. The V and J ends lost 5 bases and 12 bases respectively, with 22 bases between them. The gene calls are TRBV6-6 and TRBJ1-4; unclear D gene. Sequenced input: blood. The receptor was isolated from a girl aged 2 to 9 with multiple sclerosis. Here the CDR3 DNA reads TGTGCCAGCAGTACCCAACTTAAGGACCGGAGGGAACTGTTTTTT. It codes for CASSTQLKDRRELFF.